In this sample, the clone carrying this T cell receptor (beta chain) turned up many times. The germline V gene has CDR1 KGHDR and CDR2 SFDVKD. The CDR3 extends over 20 amino acids. Trimming at V came to 4 bases and at J to 0 bases, leaving 13 bases not matched to a gene. This sample was included in a study of regulatory T cells in long-lasting Graves disease. The time point was: newly diagnosed GD, antithyroid drugs for less than 3 months. Isolated PBMC RNA provided the starting material for the TCR library. Arm-PCR of CDR3 regions and iRepertoire HTBI primers were the basis on which TCR beta libraries were built. Using its own MiXCR run on the multiplex PCR reads, TCRdb lists one record per CDR3 protein. The profile covers roughly 500,000 distinct CDR3 sequences, with 12% to 15% appearing a single time and under 20% taken by the ten largest. These data also featured in a second study, about T cells in Graves' hyperthyroidism and ophthalmopathy. That paper adds: The TCR CDR3 first-round RT-PCR relied on the HTBI primer set. Blood samples included most of the expanded thyroid clonotypes exceeding 0.001.

Sequencing used peripheral blood mononuclear cells (PBMCs), obtained at new diagnosis, from a patient treated with antithyroid drugs. The chain joins TRBV24-1 to TRBJ2-1; 11 positions agree with TRBD2. The receptor was isolated from a woman in her 50s with Graves disease. The CDR3 is CATSDLPGTSGQSSYNEQFF. The CDR3 DNA sequence: TGTGCCACCAGTGACTTACCCGGGACTAGCGGCCAGAGCTCCTACAATGAGCAGTTCTTC.